A selection of T cell receptor beta chains follows, all from one sample in a study. TCRdb reanalysed the RT-PCR reads using MiXCR and keeps one entry per CDR3 protein. The sample includes 550,000 to 750,000 distinct CDR3 sequences, approximately 15% of them seen just once. Sequencing used memory CD4+ T cells from blood. The receptors derive from a female donor in good health, serving as a healthy control. CDR3s include the opening cysteine and the closing phenylalanine or tryptophan. The D gene is left open where the match is weak. The size field is filled for only some rows; it gives once, few, many or a size class.

cdr3_aa: CSVTGTGGKTEAFF
cdr3_nt: TGCAGCGTTACCGGGACAGGGGGTAAAACTGAAGCTTTCTTT
j_call: TRBJ1-1
v_call: TRBV29-1
d_call: TRBD1
clone_size: .

cdr3_aa: CASSLRQTDTQYF
cdr3_nt: TGTGCCAGCAGCTTACGGCAGACAGATACGCAGTATTTT
j_call: TRBJ2-3
v_call: TRBV7-2
d_call: .
clone_size: many

cdr3_aa: CATSGAGGFNYGYTF
cdr3_nt: TGTGCCACCAGTGGAGCAGGGGGTTTTAACTATGGCTACACCTTC
j_call: TRBJ1-2
v_call: TRBV24-1
d_call: TRBD1
clone_size: .

cdr3_aa: CASSGDGTSYNEQFF
cdr3_nt: TGCGCCAGCAGTGGGGACGGAACTTCCTACAATGAGCAGTTCTTC
j_call: TRBJ2-1
v_call: TRBV5-1
d_call: .
clone_size: .

cdr3_aa: CSAEPGEPTYNEQFF
cdr3_nt: TGCAGTGCTGAACCAGGGGAGCCGACCTACAATGAGCAGTTCTTC
j_call: TRBJ2-1
v_call: TRBV20-1
d_call: .
clone_size: few

cdr3_aa: CASSQVARVGNEQYF
cdr3_nt: TGCGCCAGCAGCCAAGTTGCCAGGGTTGGCAACGAGCAGTACTTC
j_call: TRBJ2-7
v_call: TRBV4-3
d_call: .
clone_size: few

cdr3_aa: CASSSLFALRNEKLFF
cdr3_nt: TGTGCCAGCAGCTCTCTTTTTGCGCTACGTAATGAAAAACTGTTTTTT
j_call: TRBJ1-4
v_call: TRBV6-2/TRBV6-3
d_call: .
clone_size: .

cdr3_aa: CASSGYQGNREQYF
cdr3_nt: TGTGCCAGCAGTGGGTATCAGGGGAATAGGGAGCAGTACTTC
j_call: TRBJ2-7
v_call: TRBV6-5
d_call: .
clone_size: many

cdr3_aa: CASSNVGTGDYGYTF
cdr3_nt: TGTGCCAGCAGCAACGTGGGGACAGGGGACTATGGCTACACCTTC
j_call: TRBJ1-2
v_call: TRBV11-2
d_call: TRBD1
clone_size: .

cdr3_aa: CASSLPSRGGEQYF
cdr3_nt: TGTGCCAGCAGCTTACCCTCGAGAGGAGGTGAGCAGTACTTC
j_call: TRBJ2-7
v_call: TRBV7-9
d_call: .
clone_size: many

cdr3_aa: CASSRTGGIDTQYF
cdr3_nt: TGTGCCAGCAGTCGGACAGGGGGTATAGATACGCAGTATTTT
j_call: TRBJ2-3
v_call: TRBV28
d_call: TRBD1
clone_size: .

cdr3_aa: CASSSGMTSTDTQYF
cdr3_nt: TGCGCCAGCAGCTCCGGGATGACTAGCACAGATACGCAGTATTTT
j_call: TRBJ2-3
v_call: TRBV5-1
d_call: .
clone_size: .

cdr3_aa: CASSQAGTSGSRRDNEQFF
cdr3_nt: TGCGCCAGCAGCCAAGCCGGGACTAGCGGGAGCCGGAGGGACAATGAGCAGTTCTTC
j_call: TRBJ2-1
v_call: TRBV4-1
d_call: TRBD2
clone_size: .

cdr3_aa: CASSYPGSGELFF
cdr3_nt: TGTGCCAGCAGCTACCCGGGGTCGGGGGAACTGTTTTTT
j_call: TRBJ1-4
v_call: TRBV6-5
d_call: .
clone_size: many

cdr3_aa: CSVEAGQGMGEAFF
cdr3_nt: TGCAGCGTTGAAGCGGGACAGGGGATGGGTGAAGCTTTCTTT
j_call: TRBJ1-1
v_call: TRBV29-1
d_call: TRBD1
clone_size: few

cdr3_aa: CASSLNSWGSPLHF
cdr3_nt: TGCGCCAGCAGCTTGAACTCCTGGGGGTCACCCCTCCACTTT
j_call: TRBJ1-6
v_call: TRBV5-1
d_call: .
clone_size: few

cdr3_aa: CASSREGVPHEQYF
cdr3_nt: TGTGCCAGCAGCCGGGAGGGGGTTCCCCACGAGCAGTACTTC
j_call: TRBJ2-7
v_call: TRBV7-9
d_call: TRBD2
clone_size: once